The 7 T cell receptor beta chains in this list originate from one sample, sequenced in a study of T cells in Graves' hyperthyroidism and ophthalmopathy. TCR beta CDR3 regions were amplified from RNA transcripts. A first-round RT-PCR of the TCR CDR3 used the HTBI primer set. TCRdb re-called the multiplex PCR reads through MiXCR, storing one row per CDR3 protein. The data show roughly 420,000 distinct CDR3 sequences, around a sixth seen once. The specimen sequenced was blood. Every receptor here comes from a woman between 18 and 29 years old with Graves' hyperthyroidism.

This clonotype was counted between two and nine times. The V gene is TRBV20-1, the J gene TRBJ2-5; 11 bases are shared with TRBD1. This CDR3 is built from 12 residues. In germline, CDR1 is DFQATT, CDR2 SNEGSKA (reference sequence). V lost 8 bases to trimming and J lost 5 bases; unmatched junction nucleotides: 4. DNA for the CDR3: TGCAGTACCTGGACAGGGGGCGAGACCCAGTACTTC. Translation: CSTWTGGETQYF.

This chain uses TRBV6-2 or TRBV6-3 with TRBJ2-7; 11 bases match TRBD1. CDR1 and CDR2 from the germline V gene are MNHEY and SVGEGT. Germline trimming cut 4 bases from V and 6 bases from J; bases unmatched to any gene: 8. This CDR3 region has 15 residues. CDR3 DNA: TGTGCCAGCAGTTCCTCCGGGACAGGGGGTTCCGAGCAGTACTTC. Translation gives CASSSSGTGGSEQYF.

The genes are TRBV11-2 and TRBJ2-2; D is perhaps TRBD1 or TRBD2 (6 bases each). The germline V gene has CDR1 SGHAT and CDR2 FQNNGV. Trimming removed 1 base at V and 1 base at J, with 19 bases between. The CDR3 has 19 amino acids. The CDR3 DNA reads as TGTGCCAGCAGCTTAGCTCGGGGGACACAGATACTGAACACCGGGGAGCTGTTTTTT. This encodes CASSLARGTQILNTGELFF. The variable domain in full, completed from reference TRBV11-2 and TRBJ2-2, reads EAGVAQSPRYKIIEKRQSVAFWCNPISGHATLYWYQQILGQGPKLLIQFQNNGVVDDSQLPKDRFSAERLKGVDSTLKIQPAKLEDSAVYLCASSLARGTQILNTGELFFGEGSRLTVL.

The chain uses TRBV20-1 and TRBJ2-6, with D perhaps TRBD2 (5 bases). CDR3 length equals 14 residues. Trimming pared 5 bases from V and 0 bases from J, leaving 8 bases between. The germline V gene has CDR1 DFQATT and CDR2 SNEGSKA (reference sequence). The CDR3 DNA reads TGCAGTGCTCAAGAGGGCTCTGGGGCCAACGTCCTGACTTTC. Translated, it gives CSAQEGSGANVLTF.

Ten or more counts support this clonotype. The chain has TRBV6-2 or TRBV6-3 and TRBJ1-5; D may be TRBD1 (6 bases). The V end was cut by 4 bases, the J end by 0 bases, with 19 bases between. Germline-derived CDR1 and CDR2 are MNHEY and SVGEGT. This CDR3 spans 18 amino acids. The CDR3 here is CASSWDTEGQLSNQPQHF. As DNA, the CDR3 is TGTGCCAGCAGTTGGGACACCGAGGGGCAACTTAGCAATCAGCCCCAGCATTTT.

This clonotype was seen a few times. V is TRBV2 and J is TRBJ1-3; perhaps TRBD1 as D (5 bases). The V gene lost 4 bases and the J gene lost 2 bases, with 12 bases spanning the gap. Germline lookup yields CDR1 SNHLY and CDR2 FYNNEI. This CDR3 contains 15 residues. The CDR3 bases are TGTGCCAGCAGTGTGGGGGGAGCCCCTGGAAACACCATATATTTT. It codes for CASSVGGAPGNTIYF.

This clonotype was picked up many times. The chain recombines TRBV20-1 with TRBJ2-1, with a possible D match to TRBD1 (6 bases). V lost 6 bases to trimming and J lost 8 bases, with 20 bases between them. Germline CDR1 DFQATT, CDR2 SNEGSKA (reference sequence). The CDR3 is made up of 14 amino acids. In DNA, the CDR3 is TGCAGTGCCCCTAACCGGGACAACCGTCATGAGCAGTTCTTC. This sequence encodes CSAPNRDNRHEQFF.